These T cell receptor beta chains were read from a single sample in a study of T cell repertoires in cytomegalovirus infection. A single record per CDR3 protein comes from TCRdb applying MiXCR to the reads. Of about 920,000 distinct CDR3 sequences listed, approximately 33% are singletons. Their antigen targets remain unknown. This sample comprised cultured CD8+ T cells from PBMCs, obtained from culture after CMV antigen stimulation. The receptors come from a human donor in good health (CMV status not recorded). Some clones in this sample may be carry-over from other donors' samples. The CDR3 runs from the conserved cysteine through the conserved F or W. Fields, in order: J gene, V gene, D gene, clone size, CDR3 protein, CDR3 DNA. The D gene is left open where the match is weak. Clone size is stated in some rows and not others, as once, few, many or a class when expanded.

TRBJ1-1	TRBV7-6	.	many	CASSPTGGGLMNTEAFF	TGTGCCAGCAGCCCAACGGGGGGGGGGCTCATGAACACTGAAGCTTTCTTT
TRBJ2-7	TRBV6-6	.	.	CASSYGGRRSDEQYF	TGTGCCAGCAGTTACGGGGGGCGCAGATCAGACGAGCAGTACTTC
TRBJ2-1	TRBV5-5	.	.	CASSLAWESSYNEQFF	TGTGCCAGCAGCTTGGCGTGGGAGAGCTCCTACAATGAGCAGTTCTTC
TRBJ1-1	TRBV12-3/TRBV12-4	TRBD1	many	CASRGQGGSEAFF	TGTGCCAGCAGAGGACAGGGTGGGTCTGAAGCTTTCTTT
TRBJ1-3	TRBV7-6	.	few	CASSLVVSLSGNTIYF	TGTGCCAGCAGCTTAGTGGTTTCGCTCTCTGGAAACACCATATATTTT
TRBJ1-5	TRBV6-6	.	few	CASTLLSNQPQHF	TGTGCCAGCACCCTACTAAGCAATCAGCCCCAGCATTTT
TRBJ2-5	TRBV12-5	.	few	CASGSEETQYF	TGTGCTAGTGGTTCCGAAGAGACCCAGTACTTC
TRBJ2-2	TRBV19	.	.	CATQGGAGELFF	TGTGCCACCCAGGGGGGGGCCGGGGAGCTGTTTTTT
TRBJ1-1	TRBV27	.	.	CASSLIGGRTEAFF	TGTGCCAGCAGCCTTATCGGGGGAAGGACTGAAGCTTTCTTT
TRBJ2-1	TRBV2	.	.	CASNQGYNEQFF	TGTGCCAGCAATCAGGGGTACAATGAGCAGTTCTTC
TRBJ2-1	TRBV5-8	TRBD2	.	CASSEMASGYNEQFF	TGTGCCAGCAGCGAGATGGCTAGCGGCTACAATGAGCAGTTCTTC